These T cell receptor beta chains were read from a single sample in a study of cytotoxic CD8 clonotypes in ibrutinib-treated CLL. Measured with immunoSEQ multiplex PCR; TCRdb has only the in-frame clones, and not every one. In the table there are some 150,000 clones, about three quarters of which are singletons. The sample here was PBMCs, taken after 24 months of ibrutinib treatment. The source of these receptors is a human donor with chronic lymphocytic leukemia. The CDR3 runs from the conserved cysteine through the conserved F or W. Each record gives: D gene, J gene, V gene, clone size, CDR3 DNA, CDR3 protein. A D gene is named only where the DNA matches it firmly. Size tells how often a clone was seen (once, few, many) or the class of an expanded clone, and some rows leave it out.

D gene: TRBD1; J gene: TRBJ2-7; V gene: TRBV4-2; clone size: -; CDR3 DNA: TGTGCCAGCAGCCAGGTCGGCCAGGGGGCGCGGTACGAGCAGTACTTC; CDR3 protein: CASSQVGQGARYEQYF
D gene: TRBD2; J gene: TRBJ2-3; V gene: TRBV2; clone size: -; CDR3 DNA: TGTGCCAGCGGGACTAGCGGGGAAACTAGCACAGATACGCAGTATTTT; CDR3 protein: CASGTSGETSTDTQYF
D gene: TRBD2; J gene: TRBJ2-2; V gene: TRBV7-7; clone size: -; CDR3 DNA: TGTGCTAGCAGACCGAGCGGGATCACCGGGGAGCTGTTTTTT; CDR3 protein: CASRPSGITGELFF
D gene: TRBD1; J gene: TRBJ2-2; V gene: TRBV5-4; clone size: -; CDR3 DNA: TGTGCCAGCAGCTTCGGCCAGGGGGCCACCGGGGAGCTGTTTTTT; CDR3 protein: CASSFGQGATGELFF
D gene: -; J gene: TRBJ2-3; V gene: TRBV7-2; clone size: -; CDR3 DNA: TGTGCCAGCAGCTTAGCCCCAGAGCAGTATTTT; CDR3 protein: CASSLAPEQYF
D gene: -; J gene: TRBJ2-7; V gene: TRBV28; clone size: -; CDR3 DNA: TGTGCCAGCAGTTCCTACTACGAGCAGTACTTC; CDR3 protein: CASSSYYEQYF
D gene: -; J gene: TRBJ2-1; V gene: TRBV7-8; clone size: -; CDR3 DNA: TGTGCCAGCAGCTTAGAACTCCCCAATGAGCAGTTCTTC; CDR3 protein: CASSLELPNEQFF
D gene: TRBD1; J gene: TRBJ2-3; V gene: TRBV4-3; clone size: -; CDR3 DNA: TGCGCCAGCAGCCAAGTAATTAGATTGGCAGGGGGCATGGCAGATACGCAGTATTTT; CDR3 protein: CASSQVIRLAGGMADTQYF
D gene: -; J gene: TRBJ1-2; V gene: TRBV9; clone size: -; CDR3 DNA: TGTGCCAGCAGCACCCCGGGGGGGGCTGGCTACACCTTC; CDR3 protein: CASSTPGGAGYTF
D gene: -; J gene: TRBJ1-4; V gene: TRBV11-2; clone size: -; CDR3 DNA: TGTGCCAGCAGCCTGAGGACACACCTTACAACTAATGAAAAACTGTTTTTT; CDR3 protein: CASSLRTHLTTNEKLFF
D gene: -; J gene: TRBJ1-4; V gene: TRBV18; clone size: -; CDR3 DNA: TGTGCCAGCTCACCGGCAGACACAGCTGCAACTAATGAAAAACTGTTTTTT; CDR3 protein: CASSPADTAATNEKLFF
D gene: -; J gene: TRBJ1-1; V gene: TRBV14; clone size: -; CDR3 DNA: TGTGCCAGCAGCCAAGTCAGGGGAGGCGCTGAAGCTTTCTTT; CDR3 protein: CASSQVRGGAEAFF
D gene: -; J gene: TRBJ2-2; V gene: TRBV18; clone size: -; CDR3 DNA: TGTGCCAGCTCACCACCGGGCAGGGAACGGGGCACCGGGGAGCTGTTTTTT; CDR3 protein: CASSPPGRERGTGELFF
D gene: -; J gene: TRBJ2-5; V gene: TRBV18; clone size: few; CDR3 DNA: TGTGCCAGCCTCCCCTGGGGAGGAGAGACCCAGTACTTC; CDR3 protein: CASLPWGGETQYF
D gene: TRBD2; J gene: TRBJ2-1; V gene: TRBV5-1; clone size: -; CDR3 DNA: TGCGCCAGCAGCTTTGGGCCTAGCGGGGACAATGAGCAGTTCTTC; CDR3 protein: CASSFGPSGDNEQFF
D gene: -; J gene: TRBJ2-3; V gene: TRBV9; clone size: -; CDR3 DNA: TGTGCCTGCTCGGTGGGGAGCACAGATACGCAGTATTTT; CDR3 protein: CACSVGSTDTQYF
D gene: TRBD1; J gene: TRBJ2-1; V gene: TRBV6-6; clone size: -; CDR3 DNA: TGTGCCAGCAGTTACTCAGGGACAGGGTGGGTGAATGAGCAGTTCTTC; CDR3 protein: CASSYSGTGWVNEQFF
D gene: -; J gene: TRBJ2-5; V gene: TRBV7-9; clone size: -; CDR3 DNA: TGTGCGGGGAATTCACTGGTTGAGACCCAGTACTTC; CDR3 protein: CAGNSLVETQYF
D gene: -; J gene: TRBJ1-2; V gene: TRBV6-6; clone size: -; CDR3 DNA: TGTGCCAGCAGTTACTCGGGGCAGTGGGATGGCTACACCTTC; CDR3 protein: CASSYSGQWDGYTF
D gene: TRBD1; J gene: TRBJ1-1; V gene: TRBV27; clone size: -; CDR3 DNA: TGTGCCAGCAGTTCAGGGGGTTTTAACGGTGAAGCTTTCTTT; CDR3 protein: CASSSGGFNGEAFF
D gene: -; J gene: TRBJ1-4; V gene: TRBV9; clone size: few; CDR3 DNA: TGTGCCAGCAGCGACGGACAGCCCAAGAACGAAAAACTGTTTTTT; CDR3 protein: CASSDGQPKNEKLFF
D gene: -; J gene: TRBJ1-2; V gene: TRBV6-1; clone size: few; CDR3 DNA: TGTGCCAGCACCACTCGCGGGGGCTATGGCTACACCTTC; CDR3 protein: CASTTRGGYGYTF
D gene: -; J gene: TRBJ2-7; V gene: TRBV6-5; clone size: -; CDR3 DNA: TGTGCCAGCAGTTTGGACAGCGACTCCTACGAGCAGTACTTC; CDR3 protein: CASSLDSDSYEQYF
D gene: -; J gene: TRBJ1-1; V gene: TRBV7-9; clone size: -; CDR3 DNA: TGTGCCAGCAGCTTCCAGGGGAGGGGGACTGAAGCTTTCTTT; CDR3 protein: CASSFQGRGTEAFF
D gene: TRBD1; J gene: TRBJ2-7; V gene: TRBV6-5; clone size: -; CDR3 DNA: TGTGCCAGCAGTCGTCGGACAGGGGGCGAGCAGTACTTC; CDR3 protein: CASSRRTGGEQYF
D gene: -; J gene: TRBJ2-5; V gene: TRBV30; clone size: -; CDR3 DNA: TGTGCCTGGAGGGGGGTCGGGGAGACCCAGTACTTC; CDR3 protein: CAWRGVGETQYF
D gene: -; J gene: TRBJ2-3; V gene: TRBV6-1; clone size: -; CDR3 DNA: TGTGCCAGCAGCCGGGAGTATTTT; CDR3 protein: CASSREYF
D gene: -; J gene: TRBJ2-7; V gene: TRBV5-6; clone size: -; CDR3 DNA: TGTGCCAGCAGCTTGGGAGTGCTCTCCTACGAGCAGTACTTC; CDR3 protein: CASSLGVLSYEQYF
D gene: -; J gene: TRBJ2-7; V gene: TRBV7-9; clone size: once; CDR3 DNA: TGTGCCAGCTTGGGGGCAGGGGCGGCGGGCGAGCAGTACTTC; CDR3 protein: CASLGAGAAGEQYF
D gene: TRBD2; J gene: TRBJ2-3; V gene: TRBV14; clone size: few; CDR3 DNA: TGTGCCAGCAGCCGACTAGCGGGGGGGCCAGATACGCAGTATTTT; CDR3 protein: CASSRLAGGPDTQYF
D gene: TRBD1; J gene: TRBJ1-2; V gene: TRBV5-1; clone size: -; CDR3 DNA: TGCGCCAGCAGCGGCCCTGGACAGGGCGGCGGTGGCTACACCTTC; CDR3 protein: CASSGPGQGGGGYTF
D gene: TRBD1; J gene: TRBJ2-5; V gene: TRBV7-8; clone size: -; CDR3 DNA: TGTGCCAGCAGCCCCCCCGGGCAGGGGGCCCGACAAGAGACCCAGTACTTC; CDR3 protein: CASSPPGQGARQETQYF
D gene: TRBD2; J gene: TRBJ2-3; V gene: TRBV5-1; clone size: -; CDR3 DNA: TGCGCCAGCAGCCCCAGTCTGACTAGCGGGAGGGAGGTAGATACGCAGTATTTT; CDR3 protein: CASSPSLTSGREVDTQYF
D gene: -; J gene: TRBJ1-2; V gene: TRBV7-9; clone size: -; CDR3 DNA: TGTGCCAGCAGGGAGGGGGAGATCTATGGCTACACCTTC; CDR3 protein: CASREGEIYGYTF
D gene: -; J gene: TRBJ1-5; V gene: TRBV29-1; clone size: few; CDR3 DNA: TGCAGCGTTGGGGCCATTAATCAGCCCCAGCATTTT; CDR3 protein: CSVGAINQPQHF
D gene: TRBD1; J gene: TRBJ1-6; V gene: TRBV7-3; clone size: -; CDR3 DNA: TGTGCCAGCAGCTCCGGACAGGGGGATAATTCACCCCTCCACTTT; CDR3 protein: CASSSGQGDNSPLHF
D gene: TRBD1; J gene: TRBJ2-7; V gene: TRBV10-3; clone size: -; CDR3 DNA: TGTGCCATCAGTGAGTCAAGGACAGGGACATACGAGCAGTACTTC; CDR3 protein: CAISESRTGTYEQYF
D gene: TRBD2; J gene: TRBJ2-7; V gene: TRBV6-1; clone size: -; CDR3 DNA: TGTGCCAGCAGTGCGGGACTAGCGGGCTCCTACGAGCAGTACTTC; CDR3 protein: CASSAGLAGSYEQYF
D gene: -; J gene: TRBJ2-7; V gene: TRBV2; clone size: once; CDR3 DNA: TGTGCCAGCAGTGTGGGGCCCGACAGTCAGTACTTC; CDR3 protein: CASSVGPDSQYF
D gene: TRBD1; J gene: TRBJ2-1; V gene: TRBV7-9; clone size: -; CDR3 DNA: TGTGCCAGCAGCCCCTCGGACAGGGTGGGGAATGAGCAGTTCTTC; CDR3 protein: CASSPSDRVGNEQFF